This T cell receptor (beta chain) was recovered during a study of T cell responses to AZD1222 COVID-19 vaccine. Of note for this clone: Its specificity is unknown.

Study outcomes and limitations: The sample set comprised mostly white British donors with more females, and clonal diversity was possibly underestimated. Targets within unmutated variant regions were reportedly found for nearly half of spike-specific TCRs. Baseline antibody screening turned up just six or seven seropositive AZD1222 recipients. After the peak T cell response, and only then, were repertoires sampled.

Method: immunoSEQ multiplex PCR; TCRdb's copy keeps in-frame clones and lacks some. The sample yields 100,000 to 150,000 clones, 88% seen once. The receptor was derived from an adult in good health. The sample consisted of peripheral blood, taken on day 0 of AZD1222 vaccination.

CDR3 nucleotides: TGTGCCAGCAGTTCCGGACCGTACTCTGGGGCCAACGTCCTGACTTTC. It specifies CASSSGPYSGANVLTF. The rearrangement uses TRBV28 and TRBJ2-6, with D hard to call. Germline-derived CDR1 and CDR2 are MDHEN and SYDVKM. The CDR3 has 16 residues. V lost 4 bases and J lost 0, with 10 bases in between.